The clone carrying this T cell receptor beta chain was seen a handful of times. The conserved closing phenylalanine or tryptophan is absent in this CDR3, likely reflecting a read error. Because the CDR3's place on the DNA is in doubt, the DNA is left out and the CDR3 is given as listed by TCRdb. The sample is drawn from a study of CD8+CD57+ T cells in acquired aplastic anemia. Both TCR beta VDJ combination and CDR3 sequence profiling were carried out. Genomic DNA was the template for this profiling. TCRdb re-called the reads with MiXCR, one entry per CDR3 protein. The sample carries about 400,000 distinct CDR3 sequences, around 72% recorded once. Germline V CDR1 and CDR2: SGHTA, FQGNSA. The CDR3 has 13 amino acids, counting both end residues.

Sample: sorted CD4+, CD8+, or CD8+CD57+ T cells (not recorded which) from PBMCs. The source is a human donor in good health, serving as a control. The rearrangement joins TRBV7-2 to TRBJ1-1; no check of the table's D call, TRBD1, against the DNA was made. CDR3 region: CASSIDRGLVTNY.